These 22 T cell receptor beta chains were sequenced from one sample in a study of shared clonotypes between healthy human individuals. Profiled with immunoSEQ multiplex PCR; TCRdb holds only in-frame clones, not every one. The repertoire consists of more than 450,000 clones, with approximately 85% occurring once and the leading ten covering 10% to 15%. Sequenced: PBMCs. Source of these receptors: a woman in her 40s in good health. Some clones in this sample may be carry-over from other donors' samples.

The rearrangement uses TRBV6-5 and TRBJ2-5; D gene uncertain. Germline CDR1 MNHEY, CDR2 SVGAGI. The CDR3 is made up of 13 amino acids. V dropped 6 bases and J dropped 4 bases, with 12 bases sitting between them. CDR3 residues: CASRRSRGETQYF. For the CDR3, the DNA is TGTGCCAGCAGACGGTCAAGAGGAGAGACCCAGTACTTC.

This chain uses TRBV6-1 with TRBJ1-4; no firm D call. The CDR3 covers 15 residues. Germline V gives CDR1 MNHNS, CDR2 SASEGT. Trimming removed 1 base from V and 5 bases from J, with 11 bases in between. CDR3 coding DNA: TGTGCCAGCAGTGAAGGTCGGCAGATCAATGAAAAACTGTTTTTT. Translated, it gives CASSEGRQINEKLFF.

This chain uses TRBV6-6 with TRBJ2-3; weak D call: TRBD1 (6 bases). The V gene lost 0 bases and the J gene lost 15 bases, with 16 bases spanning the gap. Germline CDR1 reads MNHNY; CDR2 reads SVGAGI (reference sequence). The CDR3 covers 13 residues. Here the CDR3 reads CASSYSSGGACYF. CDR3 sequence (DNA): TGTGCCAGCAGTTACTCGAGTGGGGGCGCGTGCTATTTT.

This chain joins TRBV7-3 and TRBJ2-5; weak D call: TRBD2 (5 bases). Germline lookup yields CDR1 SGHTA and CDR2 FQGTGA. The CDR3 covers 14 residues. The V end was cut by 2 bases, the J end by 2 bases, with 9 bases between. CDR3 in amino acids: CASSLFGGQETQYF. The CDR3 DNA reads TGTGCCAGCAGCTTATTCGGAGGTCAAGAGACCCAGTACTTC.

The chain has TRBV21-1 and TRBJ1-5; the D call of TRBD1 is as the table states it, not checked on the DNA. TRBV21-1 is deemed a pseudogene. The CDR3 has 17 amino acids. The CDR3 sequence: CASENDRGLSGNQPQHF. CDR3 bases: TGTGCCAGCGAAAATGACAGGGGGCTAAGCGGCAATCAGCCCCAGCATTTT.

CDR3 protein: CASSFSHHGSDQETQYF. DNA for the CDR3: TGTGCCAGCAGCTTTAGCCATCATGGTAGCGACCAAGAGACCCAGTACTTC. V and J are TRBV13 and TRBJ2-5; D is perhaps TRBD2 (5 bases). Trimming left V 3 bases short and J 0 bases short, with 17 bases between. Per the germline V gene, CDR1 is PRHDT and CDR2 is FYEKMQ (reference sequence). The CDR3 has 17 amino acids.

This chain joins TRBV7-6 and TRBJ2-1; 10 bases are a match to TRBD2. Trimming removed 5 bases from V and 4 bases from J; junction bases left unmatched: 8. The CDR3 is made up of 16 amino acids. Germline-derived CDR1 and CDR2 are SGHVS and FNYEAQ. This CDR3 is CASSPPSGSGYNEQFF. The CDR3 nucleotides are TGTGCCAGCAGCCCCCCTAGCGGGAGCGGGTACAATGAGCAGTTCTTC.

This clone appeared many times. The rearrangement joins TRBV7-2 to TRBJ2-3; the D is unclear. Per the germline V gene, CDR1 is SGHTA and CDR2 is FQGNSA. The CDR3 has 13 residues. V was shortened by 5 bases and J by 6 bases, with 12 bases between the two germline ends. The DNA for the CDR3 is TGTGCCAGCAGCCATTTCCCGGCGGATACGCAGTATTTT. Amino acids: CASSHFPADTQYF.

This chain uses TRBV28 with TRBJ2-4, with TRBD1 matching over 7 bases. J lost 6 bases, V lost 5 bases, and 13 bases had no gene match. The CDR3 contains 16 residues. Germline CDR1 is MDHEN and CDR2 is SYDVKM. The CDR3 protein is CASSPQTGVGRNIQYF. The CDR3 DNA sequence: TGTGCCAGCAGTCCCCAAACAGGGGTGGGCCGAAACATTCAGTACTTC.

This CDR3 reads CASSEPTRAKTLYEQYF. CDR3 DNA sequence: TGTGCCAGCAGTGAACCGACTAGGGCCAAAACCCTCTACGAGCAGTACTTC. The chain has TRBV6-4 and TRBJ2-7, with D maybe TRBD2 (6 bases). Germline V gene sequence: CDR1 MRHNA, CDR2 SNTAGT. V was cut by 3 bases and J by 3 bases, with 21 bases left in between. The CDR3 has 17 amino acids.

The rearrangement links TRBV28 to TRBJ1-1; D not certain. The V end lost 3 bases, the J end lost 3 bases, and 8 bases lay between the germline ends. The CDR3 spans 13 residues. The germline V gene has CDR1 MDHEN and CDR2 SYDVKM. The CDR3 is CASSFGRYTEAFF. For the CDR3, the DNA is TGTGCCAGCAGTTTCGGCAGGTACACTGAAGCTTTCTTT. Full variable domain (missing parts from reference TRBV28 and TRBJ1-1): DVKVTQSSRYLVKRTGEKVFLECVQDMDHENMFWYRQDPGLGLRLIYFSYDVKMKEKGDIPEGYSVSREKKERFSLILESASTNQTSMYLCASSFGRYTEAFFGQGTRLTVV.

The genes are TRBV6-1 and TRBJ2-3; D remains ambiguous. The CDR3 consists of 14 residues. The V end was cut by 3 bases, the J end by 1 base, with 8 bases between. From germline, CDR1 is MNHNS and CDR2 SASEGT. The CDR3 DNA reads TGTGCCAGCAGTGACCCCGCGGGCACAGATACGCAGTATTTT. It codes for CASSDPAGTDTQYF.

The chain combines TRBV6-6 with TRBJ1-3, with 7 bases matching TRBD1. The CDR3 contains 14 residues. The V segment lost 7 bases and the J segment 7 bases; nucleotides outside the gene matches: 10. The germline V gene encodes CDR1 MNHNY and CDR2 SVGAGI (reference sequence). CDR3 nucleotides: TGTGCCAGCACCCCGACAGGGAGAAGGAACACCATATATTTT. Residues: CASTPTGRRNTIYF.

The V call is TRBV7-8, the J call TRBJ1-1; D uncertain. The CDR3 covers 14 residues. Trimming left V 2 bases short and J 3 bases short, with 10 bases between. Germline V gene sequence: CDR1 SGHVS, CDR2 FQNEAQ. The CDR3 sequence: CASSLTRADTEAFF. CDR3 bases: TGTGCCAGCAGCTTAACGCGAGCGGACACTGAAGCTTTCTTT.

Remarks on this clone: This sample includes further DNA sequences coding for the same CDR3. The V call is TRBV7-8, the J call TRBJ1-1, with D unresolved. The CDR3 runs 13 residues. Germline lookup yields CDR1 SGHVS and CDR2 FQNEAQ. With 0 bases removed from V and 0 bases from J, the gap between germline ends came to 2 bases. CDR3 region: CASSLALNTEAFF. The CDR3 DNA sequence: TGTGCCAGCAGCTTAGCCCTGAACACTGAAGCTTTCTTT.

The gene calls are TRBV5-4 and TRBJ2-7; a possible D gene is TRBD2 (7 bases). Deletions cut 4 bases from V and 5 bases from J, with 19 bases between. The CDR3 loop spans 15 amino acids. CDR1 SGHNT and CDR2 YYREEE come from the germline V gene (reference sequence). CDR3 residues: CASSGGAGRKDEQYF. In DNA form, the CDR3 reads TGTGCCAGCAGCGGGGGGGCGGGGCGCAAAGACGAGCAGTACTTC.

The rearrangement joins TRBV5-1 to TRBJ1-4; 7 nucleotides line up with TRBD1. CDR1 and CDR2 (germline): SGHRS, YFSETQ. The CDR3 runs 15 residues. With 0 bases clipped from V and 7 bases from J, the junction kept 6 bases outside the gene matches. CDR3 protein: CASSLEQGRSEKLFF. CDR3 bases: TGCGCCAGCAGCTTGGAACAGGGGAGAAGTGAAAAACTGTTTTTT.

This clone was seen a handful of times. The chain joins TRBV11-2 to TRBJ2-3; 10 bases match TRBD2. The ends lost 5 bases at V and 2 bases at J; junction bases unmatched: 10. The CDR3 covers 17 residues. CDR1 is SGHAT and CDR2 is FQNNGV in the germline V gene. CDR3 DNA sequence: TGTGCCAGCAGCATCACCGGGACTAGCGTCATCACAGATACGCAGTATTTT. As protein: CASSITGTSVITDTQYF.

The chain combines TRBV5-6 with TRBJ2-1; 13 bases agree with TRBD2. This CDR3 contains 16 residues. Germline CDR1 SGHDT, CDR2 YYEEEE. With 4 bases clipped from V and 8 bases from J, the junction kept 9 bases outside the gene matches. CDR3 coding DNA: TGTGCCAGCAGCCTAACTAGCGGGAGGGCCTGGGATGAGCAGTTCTTC. This translates into CASSLTSGRAWDEQFF.

This sequence joins TRBV4-3 and TRBJ2-2, with TRBD2 identical over 9 bases. Looked up from germline, CDR1 is LGHNA and CDR2 is YSLEER. The CDR3 length is 15 residues. The ends lost 3 bases at V and 5 bases at J; junction bases unmatched: 4. Here the CDR3 reads CASSHSSGRTGELFF. CDR3 bases: TGCGCCAGCAGCCACTCGAGCGGGAGGACCGGGGAGCTGTTTTTT.

J is TRBJ1-3 and V is TRBV9, with 7 bases lining up with TRBD1. Germline-derived CDR1 and CDR2 are SGDLS and YYNGEE. The length of the CDR3 is 14 residues. J was trimmed by 2 bases and V by 4 bases; bases with no gene match: 3. This chain's CDR3 is CASSLGTAGNTIYF. Written as DNA, the CDR3 is TGTGCCAGCAGCCTCGGGACAGCTGGAAACACCATATATTTT.

The CDR3, as DNA: TGCGCCAGCAGCTTGGATGGGGACAACTACAATGAGCAGTTCTTC. Translated: CASSLDGDNYNEQFF. This chain joins TRBV5-1 and TRBJ2-1; D perhaps matches TRBD1 (6 bases). Between the trimmed V and J ends, which lost 0 bases and 3 bases, there was a span of 10 bases. Germline assignment: CDR1 SGHRS and CDR2 YFSETQ. The CDR3 consists of 15 residues.